The 28 T cell receptor beta chains given below trace back to one sample, sequenced in a study of T cell repertoires in cytomegalovirus infection. One entry per CDR3 protein results from TCRdb running MiXCR on the reads. The table has hundreds of thousands of distinct CDR3 sequences, roughly 30% seen once. These receptors have no identified antigens. Here the sequenced sample was cultured PBMCs, taken from culture after CMV antigen stimulation. The receptors derive from a human donor in good health (CMV status not recorded). Some clones in this sample may be carry-over from other donors' samples.

The genes are TRBV6-5 and TRBJ2-3; 8 nucleotides align to TRBD1. Unmatched junction bases numbered 14, after V lost 6 bases and J lost 6 bases. This CDR3 has 16 residues. Germline assignment: CDR1 MNHEY and CDR2 SVGAGI. CDR3 bases: TGTGCCAGCAGCCCGGGACAGGACATCCTGGGCGATACGCAGTATTTT. It specifies CASSPGQDILGDTQYF.

Many counts were recorded for this clonotype. The V gene is TRBV7-2, the J gene TRBJ2-7, with 7 bases aligning to TRBD1. Germline V gene lookup returns CDR1 SGHTA and CDR2 FQGNSA. Trimming took 2 bases from V and 1 from J; bases not matched to a gene: 8. CDR3 size: 16 residues. For the CDR3, the DNA is TGTGCCAGCAGCTTAAACGTAAAGGGGGCGTCCTACGAGCAGTACTTC. It specifies CASSLNVKGASYEQYF.

The chain employs TRBV7-2 and TRBJ2-5, with D maybe TRBD1 (5 bases). Germline V gene sequence: CDR1 SGHTA, CDR2 FQGNSA. CDR3 size: 15 residues. The V end lost 5 bases, the J end lost 4 bases, and 17 bases lay between the germline ends. CDR3 nucleotides: TGTGCCAGCAGCCCTGCGCCCTGGGGCGGAGAGACCCAGTACTTC. This codes for CASSPAPWGGETQYF.

Ten or more counts support this clonotype. This chain joins TRBV7-2 and TRBJ1-2; 11 nucleotides match TRBD1. The V gene end was trimmed by 2 bases and the J gene end by 6 bases; junction bases not matched to a gene: 5. Germline CDR1 reads SGHTA; CDR2 reads FQGNSA. The CDR3 is 15 residues long. The CDR3 nucleotides read TGTGCCAGCAGCTTACAGGGACAGGGGGTTCATGGCTACACCTTC. Its protein product is CASSLQGQGVHGYTF.

The chain employs TRBV27 and TRBJ2-7; D unclear. This CDR3 is built from 13 residues. V was trimmed by 4 bases and J by 3 bases, leaving 10 bases between them. Germline lookup yields CDR1 MNHEY and CDR2 SMNVEV (reference sequence). The CDR3 sequence is CASSSPDGYEQYF. In DNA, the CDR3 is TGTGCCAGCAGTTCCCCCGACGGCTACGAGCAGTACTTC.

This clonotype was found a few times. The chain recombines TRBV6-2 or TRBV6-3 with TRBJ2-5; TRBD1 is a possible D gene (6 bases). V lost 7 bases and J lost 3, with 18 bases in between. The germline V gene encodes CDR1 MNHEY and CDR2 SVGEGT. This CDR3 contains 15 residues. CDR3 coding DNA: TGTGCCAGCACCTCGAGGAAACAGGGAGAAGAGACCCAGTACTTC. Protein sequence: CASTSRKQGEETQYF.

This clonotype appeared a few times. The V call is TRBV7-6, the J call TRBJ1-2; 8 bases are a match to TRBD1. The germline gives CDR1 SGHVS, CDR2 FNYEAQ. The CDR3 covers 15 residues. Trimming cost V 5 bases and J 6 bases; bases outside gene matches: 11. This CDR3 reads CASSSGTGKVNGYTF. CDR3 nucleotide sequence: TGTGCCAGCAGCAGTGGGACAGGCAAGGTGAATGGCTACACCTTC. The complete variable domain, with remaining parts taken from reference TRBV7-6 and TRBJ1-2, reads GAGVSQSPRYKVTKRGQDVALRCDPISGHVSLYWYRQALGQGPEFLTYFNYEAQQDKSGLPNDRFSAERPEGSISTLTIQRTEQRDSAMYRCASSSGTGKVNGYTFGSGTRLTVV.

The chain combines TRBV6-2 or TRBV6-3 with TRBJ2-2; 7 bases align to TRBD1. From germline, CDR1 is MNHEY and CDR2 SVGEGT. Losses at the gene ends were 7 bases for V and 3 bases for J; bases not matched to a gene: 17. This CDR3 comprises 18 residues. The CDR3 sequence: CASTSFGTDSTDTGELFF. The CDR3 nucleotides are TGTGCCAGCACCAGCTTTGGGACAGATAGTACGGACACCGGGGAGCTGTTTTTT.

This clonotype was picked up a small number of times. The V call is TRBV28, the J call TRBJ1-2; 8 nucleotides align to TRBD1. The CDR3 runs to 15 residues. The germline gives CDR1 MDHEN, CDR2 SYDVKM. The V and J ends lost 2 bases and 5 bases, in that order; junction bases with no gene match: 7. CDR3 protein: CASSLPRQGRYGYTF. CDR3 bases: TGTGCCAGCAGTTTACCCCGACAGGGGAGGTATGGCTACACCTTC.

The chain joins TRBV6-2 or TRBV6-3 to TRBJ1-1, with TRBD1 identical over 10 bases. The CDR3 contains 14 residues. V lost 7 bases to trimming and J lost 6 bases; unmatched junction nucleotides: 8. Per germline, CDR1 MNHEY and CDR2 SVGEGT. CDR3 DNA: TGTGCCAGCACCTCGGGACAGGGGAGCGCTGAAGCTTTCTTT. Translating gives CASTSGQGSAEAFF.

The chain carries TRBV20-1 and TRBJ2-7; weak D call: TRBD2 (7 bases). Germline values: CDR1 DFQATT, CDR2 SNEGSKA (reference sequence). The CDR3 length is 15 residues. Deletions cut 0 bases from V and 2 bases from J, with 14 bases between. The CDR3, as DNA: TGCAGTGCTAGAGATCTCGGGGGGCGAGCCTACGAGCAGTACTTC. Its protein product is CSARDLGGRAYEQYF.

V gene TRBV7-2 combines with J gene TRBJ2-1, with 7 nucleotides matching TRBD2. CDR1 and CDR2 (germline): SGHTA, FQGNSA. The CDR3 length is 16 residues. Trimming removed 1 base from V and 8 bases from J; junction bases left unmatched: 11. CDR3 nucleotides: TGTGCCAGCAGCTTAGTACCCGGGAGGCCCTGGGATGAGCAGTTCTTC. Translated: CASSLVPGRPWDEQFF.

The genes are TRBV20-1 and TRBJ1-1, with D possibly TRBD1 on 6 matching bases. Trimming shortened V by 5 bases and J by 1 base, and 11 bases separated the two germline ends. Germline values: CDR1 DFQATT, CDR2 SNEGSKA (reference sequence). The CDR3 is 13 residues long. CDR3 residues: CSALGQANTEAFF. The CDR3 DNA follows: TGCAGTGCTCTGGGACAAGCGAACACTGAAGCTTTCTTT.

The rearrangement uses TRBV12-3 or TRBV12-4 and TRBJ1-4, with D unclear. This CDR3 is built from 15 residues. The ends were cut back, 3 bases at V and 3 bases at J, with 11 bases in the middle. CDR3 in amino acids: CASSFRRRPNEKLFF. DNA for the CDR3: TGTGCCAGCAGTTTCCGTCGGAGGCCTAATGAAAAACTGTTTTTT.

This clonotype occurred once. Possible read error: a much larger clone is one base away. The chain combines TRBV7-2 with TRBJ2-1; a weak D match, TRBD2 (5 bases). The CDR3 is 12 residues long. V was clipped by 9 bases and J by 9 bases, with 15 bases between them. Germline V lookup: CDR1 SGHTA, CDR2 FQGNSA. The CDR3 loop reads CTSGAARGEQFF. In nucleotides, the CDR3 is TGTACCAGTGGAGCGGCTCGGGGTGAGCAGTTCTTC.

This chain links TRBV28 with TRBJ1-1; D ambiguous. The V end lost 2 bases, the J end lost 3 bases, and 16 bases lay between the germline ends. Germline V gives CDR1 MDHEN, CDR2 SYDVKM. The CDR3 is 16 amino acids. The CDR3 region is CASSLTALRGDTEAFF. As DNA, the CDR3 is TGTGCCAGCAGTTTAACCGCCTTGCGGGGAGACACTGAAGCTTTCTTT.

The chain joins TRBV20-1 to TRBJ2-2, with 10 nucleotides matching TRBD2. Germline CDR1 is DFQATT and CDR2 is SNEGSKA (reference sequence). The V segment lost 3 bases and the J segment 11 bases; nucleotides outside the gene matches: 12. This CDR3 comprises 15 residues. CDR3 coding DNA: TGCAGTGCTAGTCCAGGACTAGCGGCAACTTTTGAGCTGTTTTTT. It encodes CSASPGLAATFELFF.

The J gene is TRBJ1-2, the V gene TRBV27; 10 bases map to TRBD1. The CDR3 length is 15 residues. Germline loops: CDR1 MNHEY, CDR2 SMNVEV (reference sequence). The V and J ends lost 6 bases and 7 bases, in that order; junction bases with no gene match: 11. Here the CDR3 reads CASRIGTGDYSGYTF. CDR3 nucleotide sequence: TGTGCCAGCAGGATAGGGACAGGGGATTACTCTGGCTACACCTTC.

With respect to this clonotype: A junction boundary mismatches the germline segment, possibly from a read error. The chain links TRBV7-9 to TRBJ2-3; D unresolved. Germline lookup yields CDR1 SEHNR and CDR2 FQNEAQ (reference sequence). The CDR3 covers 14 residues. CDR3 in amino acids: CASSFTYSTHTQYF. The CDR3 region has the DNA TGTGCCAGCAGCTTCACTTATAGCACACATACGCAGTATTTT.

This clonotype has at least ten counts. The rearrangement uses TRBV7-2 and TRBJ2-1; maybe TRBD2 (8 bases). Germline values: CDR1 SGHTA, CDR2 FQGNSA. CDR3 size: 15 residues. Trimming left V 5 bases short and J 7 bases short, with 18 bases between. CDR3 loop: CASSPRGREVNEQFF. The CDR3 DNA is TGTGCCAGCAGCCCAAGGGGGCGGGAGGTAAATGAGCAGTTCTTC.

This clonotype has only a few counts. The chain employs TRBV12-3 or TRBV12-4 and TRBJ1-2; 7 bases are a match to TRBD1. The CDR3 length is 14 residues. J lost 4 bases, V lost 4 bases, and 6 bases had no gene match. CDR3 in DNA: TGTGCCAGCAGTTCCACGACAGGGACCTATGGCTACACCTTC. Residues: CASSSTTGTYGYTF.

The V gene is TRBV6-1, the J gene TRBJ2-3; perhaps TRBD1 as D (5 bases). Germline V CDR1 and CDR2: MNHNS, SASEGT. V dropped 5 bases and J dropped 0 bases, with 12 bases sitting between them. There are 15 residues in the CDR3. The CDR3 here is CASSYRWGSTDTQYF. As DNA, the CDR3 is TGTGCCAGCAGTTATAGATGGGGCAGCACAGATACGCAGTATTTT.

V is TRBV20-1 and J is TRBJ1-6; 8 bases agree with TRBD1. The CDR3 consists of 15 residues. Looked up from germline, CDR1 is DFQATT and CDR2 is SNEGSKA (reference sequence). The V segment lost 8 bases and the J segment 7 bases; nucleotides outside the gene matches: 13. Here the CDR3 reads CSLRQGARLNSPLHF. CDR3 sequence (DNA): TGCAGTCTCCGTCAGGGGGCGAGATTAAATTCACCCCTCCACTTT.

The chain employs TRBV12-5 and TRBJ2-7; D possibly corresponds to TRBD1 (6 bases). Per germline, CDR1 LGHNT and CDR2 FRNRAP. CDR3 size: 13 residues. Between the trimmed V and J ends, which lost 6 bases and 2 bases, there was a span of 11 bases. The chain's CDR3 is CASGPGQTYEQYF. The CDR3 nucleotides are TGTGCTAGTGGCCCCGGACAGACCTACGAGCAGTACTTC.

This clonotype was detected only a few times. In DNA, the CDR3 is TGCGCCAGCAGCCAACCCGGACTAACTACCTACAATGAGCAGTTCTTC. It yields the protein CASSQPGLTTYNEQFF. The chain is built from TRBV4-1 and TRBJ2-1; D possibly corresponds to TRBD2 (6 bases). The CDR3 contains 16 residues. Germline V gene sequence: CDR1 MGHRA, CDR2 YSYEKL. Trimming cost V 2 bases and J 2 bases, with 13 bases left between them.

The rearrangement uses TRBV2 and TRBJ1-6, with D unclear. The germline CDR1 and CDR2 sequences are SNHLY and FYNNEI. V was cut by 7 bases and J by 5 bases, with 15 bases left in between. The CDR3 extends over 15 amino acids. This CDR3 is CASTVFGRDNSPLHF. The CDR3 DNA reads TGTGCCAGCACCGTGTTCGGACGGGATAATTCACCCCTCCACTTT. Full variable domain (outside the CDR3, taken from reference TRBV2 and TRBJ1-6): EPEVTQTPSHQVTQMGQEVILRCVPISNHLYFYWYRQILGQKVEFLVSFYNNEISEKSEIFDDQFSVERPDGSNFTLKIRSTKLEDSAMYFCASTVFGRDNSPLHFGNGTRLTVT.

V is TRBV12-3 or TRBV12-4 and J is TRBJ2-3; possibly TRBD2 for D (6 bases). This CDR3 is built from 15 residues. V lost 6 bases to trimming and J lost 2 bases, with 15 bases between them. The CDR3 loop reads CASSPARGYTDTQYF. CDR3 DNA: TGTGCCAGCAGCCCGGCTCGGGGGTACACAGATACGCAGTATTTT.

The genes are TRBV20-1 and TRBJ2-7; 12 bases are a match to TRBD1. Trimming removed 3 bases from V and 2 bases from J; junction bases left unmatched: 8. This CDR3 spans 16 amino acids. CDR1 and CDR2 (germline): DFQATT, SNEGSKA (reference sequence). CDR3 nucleotide sequence: TGCAGTGCTAGTGATCCGGGACAGGGGGCCCCCTACGAGCAGTACTTC. Translated, it gives CSASDPGQGAPYEQYF.